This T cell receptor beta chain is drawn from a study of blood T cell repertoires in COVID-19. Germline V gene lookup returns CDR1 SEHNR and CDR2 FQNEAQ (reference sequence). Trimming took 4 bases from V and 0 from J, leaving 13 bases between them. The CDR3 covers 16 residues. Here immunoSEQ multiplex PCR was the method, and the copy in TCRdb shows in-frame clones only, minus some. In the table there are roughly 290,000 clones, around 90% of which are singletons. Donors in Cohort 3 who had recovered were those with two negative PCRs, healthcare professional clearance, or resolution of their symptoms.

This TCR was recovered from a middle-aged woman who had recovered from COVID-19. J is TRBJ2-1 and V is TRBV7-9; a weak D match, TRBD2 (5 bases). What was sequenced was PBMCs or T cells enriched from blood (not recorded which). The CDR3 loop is CASSSGGPSSYNEQFF. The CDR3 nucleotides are TGTGCCAGCAGCTCCGGAGGACCGAGCTCCTACAATGAGCAGTTCTTC.